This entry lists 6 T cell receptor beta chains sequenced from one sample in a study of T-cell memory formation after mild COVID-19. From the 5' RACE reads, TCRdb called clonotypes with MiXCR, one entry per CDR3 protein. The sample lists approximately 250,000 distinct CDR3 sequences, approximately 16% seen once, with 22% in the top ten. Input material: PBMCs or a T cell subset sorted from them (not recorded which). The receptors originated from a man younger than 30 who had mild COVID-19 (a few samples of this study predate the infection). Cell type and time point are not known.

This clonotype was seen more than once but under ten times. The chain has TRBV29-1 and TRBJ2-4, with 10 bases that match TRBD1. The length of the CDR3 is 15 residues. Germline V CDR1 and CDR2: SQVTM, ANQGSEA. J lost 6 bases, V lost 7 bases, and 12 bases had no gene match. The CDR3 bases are TGCAGCGCCCTAACCGGGACAGGGGTCATAAACATTCAGTACTTC. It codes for CSALTGTGVINIQYF.

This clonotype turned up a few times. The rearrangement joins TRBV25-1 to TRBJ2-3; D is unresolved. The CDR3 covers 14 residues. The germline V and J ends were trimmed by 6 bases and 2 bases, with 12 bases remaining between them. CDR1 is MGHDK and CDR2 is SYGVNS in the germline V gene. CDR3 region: CASRPQVPTDTQYF. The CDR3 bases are TGTGCCAGCAGGCCCCAGGTCCCCACAGATACGCAGTATTTT.

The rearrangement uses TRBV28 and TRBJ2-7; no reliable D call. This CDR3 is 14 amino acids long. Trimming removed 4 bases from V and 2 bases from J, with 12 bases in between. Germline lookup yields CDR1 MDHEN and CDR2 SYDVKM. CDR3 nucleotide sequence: TGTGCCAGCAGTTCCACCCAGGCCACCTACGAGCAGTACGTC. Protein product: CASSSTQATYEQYV.

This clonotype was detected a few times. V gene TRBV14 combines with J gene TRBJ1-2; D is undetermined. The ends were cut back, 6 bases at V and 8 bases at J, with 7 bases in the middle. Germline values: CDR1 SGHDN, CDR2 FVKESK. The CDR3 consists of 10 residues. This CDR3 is CASRRRGYTF. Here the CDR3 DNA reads TGTGCCAGCAGGCGGAGAGGCTACACCTTC.

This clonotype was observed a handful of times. CDR3 sequence (DNA): TGTGCCACCAGTGAATATCAGGGTGTAACTGAAGCTTTCTTT. Translating gives CATSEYQGVTEAFF. The chain carries TRBV24-1 and TRBJ1-1, with D possibly being TRBD1 (5 bases). CDR1 KGHDR and CDR2 SFDVKD come from the germline V gene. V was clipped by 4 bases and J by 5 bases, with 13 bases between them. The CDR3 has 14 residues.

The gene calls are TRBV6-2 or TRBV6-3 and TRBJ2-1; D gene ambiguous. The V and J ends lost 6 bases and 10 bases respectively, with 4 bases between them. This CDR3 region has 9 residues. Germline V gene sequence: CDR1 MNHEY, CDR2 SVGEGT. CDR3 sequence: CASSHEQFF. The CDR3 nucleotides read TGTGCCAGCAGCCACGAGCAGTTCTTC.